This T cell receptor beta chain was captured in a study of T cell responses to AZD1222 COVID-19 vaccine. About the research overall: Pooled in the analysis were second doses at about 4 or about 12 weeks.

After removal of 5 bases from V and 0 bases from J, the junction contained 6 bases not matched to a gene. The germline gives CDR1 MDHEN, CDR2 SYDVKM. This CDR3 has 16 residues. Study findings and constraints: Baseline seropositivity characterized only 5 to 7 AZD1222 recipients.

Regarding this clone: What it binds is unknown.

The repertoire was sequenced with immunoSEQ multiplex PCR; TCRdb's copy has only in-frame clones and lacks some. Of roughly 99,000 clones in the sample, 87% were seen once. Sequences were derived from peripheral blood, sampled on day 0 of AZD1222 vaccination. The TCR originated in an adult in good health. This chain joins TRBV28 and TRBJ2-2, with TRBD2 matching 7 bases. CDR3 nucleotide sequence: TGTGCCAGCAGTCGGGACTACAACGCGAACACCGGGGAGCTGTTTTTT. It translates to CASSRDYNANTGELFF.